The 10 T cell receptor beta chains presented below share a single source sample, sequenced in a study of blood T cell repertoires in COVID-19. The method was immunoSEQ multiplex PCR; TCRdb's version includes in-frame clones alone and lacks a portion of them. The sample lists about 85,000 clones; 85% to 90% were seen once. Sequencing was performed on peripheral blood. Every receptor here comes from a woman over 75 with active or convalescent COVID-19.

CDR3 amino acids: CASSEGLGGVYGYTF. CDR3 DNA: TGTGCCAGCAGTGAAGGGTTGGGGGGAGTCTATGGCTACACCTTC. This chain links TRBV6-1 with TRBJ1-2; possible D gene TRBD1, 5 bases. Germline loops: CDR1 MNHNS, CDR2 SASEGT. V lost 1 base and J lost 4, with 13 bases in between. The CDR3 is 15 residues long.

This sequence joins TRBV3-1 (or the pseudogene TRBV3-2) and TRBJ2-1; the match to TRBD2 covers 12 bases. The CDR3 is made up of 17 amino acids. V shed 5 bases and J 8 bases; nucleotides not matched to a gene: 13. Germline V gene lookup returns CDR1 LGHDT and CDR2 YNNKEL (reference sequence). CDR3 nucleotides: TGTGCCAGCAGCGACCAAGTCCCGCGACTAGCGGGGGATGAGCAGTTCTTC. This sequence encodes CASSDQVPRLAGDEQFF.

CDR3 nucleotide sequence: TGCGCCAGCAGCTCCGGGACAGCCCTGAACACTGAAGCTTTCTTT. It codes for CASSSGTALNTEAFF. V is TRBV5-1 and J is TRBJ1-1; 7 bases map to TRBD1. The trim removed 3 bases at V and 0 bases at J, leaving 5 bases unmatched. CDR3 length equals 15 residues. CDR1 and CDR2 from the germline V gene are SGHRS and YFSETQ.

This chain uses TRBV19 with TRBJ2-7; the D gene is possibly TRBD2 (6 bases). Germline V lookup: CDR1 LNHDA, CDR2 SQIVND (reference sequence). V shed 0 bases and J shed 2 bases, with 11 bases lying between them. This CDR3 is built from 15 residues. In DNA form, the CDR3 reads TGTGCCAGTAGTATAGAGGGGACTGCGCCCTACGAGCAGTACTTC. It specifies CASSIEGTAPYEQYF.

The chain carries TRBV5-1 and TRBJ2-7; the match to TRBD1 covers 8 bases. J gave up 3 bases and V 3 bases, and 2 bases lay outside the gene matches. CDR3 length: 13 amino acids. Germline assignment: CDR1 SGHRS and CDR2 YFSETQ. Written as DNA, the CDR3 is TGCGCCAGCAGCTCCGACAGGGGCTACGAGCAGTACTTC. It translates to CASSSDRGYEQYF.

The CDR3 sequence is CASRGRGLGELFF. As DNA, the CDR3 is TGTGCCAGTAGGGGCAGGGGGCTCGGGGAGCTGTTTTTT. The chain carries TRBV19 and TRBJ2-2; 8 bases agree with TRBD1. This CDR3 contains 13 residues. With 6 bases clipped from V and 7 bases from J, the junction kept 4 bases outside the gene matches. Germline CDR1 is LNHDA and CDR2 is SQIVND (reference sequence).

The rearrangement uses TRBV3-1 (or the pseudogene TRBV3-2) and TRBJ1-2; D gene uncertain. The CDR3 extends over 12 amino acids. Germline-derived CDR1 and CDR2 are LGHDT and YNNKEL (reference sequence). V lost 0 bases, J lost 8 bases, and 7 bases lay in between. The CDR3 loop reads CASSQDSGGYTF. In DNA, the CDR3 is TGTGCCAGCAGCCAAGATTCGGGGGGCTACACCTTC.

The rearrangement joins TRBV24-1 to TRBJ2-5, with D maybe TRBD2 (5 bases). The V end was cut by 5 bases, the J end by 5 bases, with 11 bases between. The CDR3 extends over 13 amino acids. Germline V lookup: CDR1 KGHDR, CDR2 SFDVKD. In nucleotides, the CDR3 is TGTGCCACCAGTGGAAATAGCGCGGAGACCCAGTACTTC. Encoded protein: CATSGNSAETQYF.

The V and J genes are TRBV7-9 and TRBJ1-3, with 7 bases fitting TRBD1. Per germline, CDR1 SEHNR and CDR2 FQNEAQ (reference sequence). Trimming at V came to 5 bases and at J to 5 bases, leaving 6 bases not matched to a gene. CDR3 length: 14 residues. The CDR3 sequence: CASSLGDSRNTIYF. CDR3 in DNA: TGTGCCAGCAGCCTGGGGGACAGTAGAAACACCATATATTTT.

This clone was counted once. The gene calls are TRBV3-1 (or the pseudogene TRBV3-2) and TRBJ1-4; D unclear. CDR3 length: 16 amino acids. Looked up from germline, CDR1 is LGHDT and CDR2 is YNNKEL (reference sequence). V lost 7 bases and J 7 bases, leaving 22 bases between the germline ends. The CDR3 protein is CASTNLGRSKTEKLFF. CDR3 nucleotide sequence: TGTGCCAGCACCAACCTAGGGAGGAGTAAGACTGAAAAACTGTTTTTT.